These 4 T cell receptor beta chains were sequenced from one sample in a study of T cells after yellow fever vaccination. TCRdb used MiXCR to reprocess the 5' RACE reads, holding one entry per CDR3 protein. The profile shows under 150,000 distinct CDR3 sequences, about 7.7% of them singletons. The source was CD4+ T cells sorted from PBMCs, collected 5 days after the yellow fever booster vaccination. The receptor source for this set is a man aged 25 to 45 who received the YFV17D yellow fever vaccine.

This clonotype occurred many times. This chain uses TRBV9 with TRBJ2-7, with a possible D match to TRBD1 (5 bases). This CDR3 is 13 amino acids long. V shed 5 bases and J shed 5 bases, with 14 bases lying between them. Germline CDR1 and CDR2: SGDLS and YYNGEE. CDR3 region: CASSDQGRDEQYF. The CDR3 DNA reads TGTGCCAGCAGTGACCAGGGTAGGGACGAGCAGTACTTC.

This clonotype has ten or more counts. This sequence joins TRBV7-2 and TRBJ2-3; D may be TRBD1 (6 bases). The length of the CDR3 is 14 residues. V lost 5 bases to trimming and J lost 0 bases, with 9 bases between them. Per germline, CDR1 SGHTA and CDR2 FQGNSA. The DNA of the CDR3 is TGTGCCAGCAGCAAAGACAGGAGCACAGATACGCAGTATTTT. This codes for CASSKDRSTDTQYF. The full variable domain, rest sourced from reference TRBV7-2 and TRBJ2-3, is GAGVSQSPSNKVTEKGKDVELRCDPISGHTALYWYRQSLGQGLEFLIYFQGNSAPDKSGLPSDRFSAERTGGSVSTLTIQRTQQEDSAVYLCASSKDRSTDTQYFGPGTRLTVL.

J is TRBJ1-3 and V is TRBV12-3 or TRBV12-4; 7 bases fit TRBD1. The CDR3 has 14 residues. Trimming at V came to 6 bases and at J to 0 bases, leaving 2 bases not matched to a gene. DNA for the CDR3: TGTGCCAGCAGGACAGGGCTCTCTGGAAACACCATATATTTT. It is translated as CASRTGLSGNTIYF.

This clonotype was recorded at least ten times. J is TRBJ2-3 and V is TRBV29-1, with 8 nucleotides matching TRBD1. Germline values: CDR1 SQVTM, CDR2 ANQGSEA. This CDR3 is built from 14 residues. V gave up 4 bases and J gave up 5 bases; unmatched junction bases: 8. The CDR3 DNA reads TGCAGCGTTGGGGCAGGGGGCGCGAAAGATACGCAGTATTTT. It translates to CSVGAGGAKDTQYF.